Listed below are T cell receptor beta chains from one sample, sequenced in a study of T cell changes during pregnancy in multiple sclerosis. Assay: immunoSEQ multiplex PCR; the TCRdb copy retains only in-frame clones and omits some. The sample carries fewer than 85,000 clones, just over 90% recorded once. The sample was peripheral blood, taken after pregnancy. Source of these receptors: a female donor in good health, enrolled as a control in a pregnancy study. The CDR3 runs from the conserved cysteine through the conserved F or W. The order of the fields is J gene, D gene, clone size, V gene, CDR3 protein, CDR3 DNA. D genes are given only for firm matches. Size tells how often a clone was seen (once, few, many) or the class of an expanded clone, and some rows leave it out.

TRBJ1-1 . . TRBV5-1 CASSLAGSTEAFF TGCGCCAGCAGCTTGGCAGGAAGCACTGAAGCTTTCTTT
TRBJ1-1 . few TRBV14 CASSQGTLNTEAFF TGTGCCAGCAGCCAAGGGACACTGAACACTGAAGCTTTCTTT
TRBJ1-5 . . TRBV7-2 CASSLATGPQHF TGTGCCAGCAGCTTAGCGACAGGGCCCCAGCATTTT
TRBJ1-5 . . TRBV27 CASSSSGYQPQHF TGTGCCAGCAGTTCCTCAGGTTATCAGCCCCAGCATTTT
TRBJ1-2 TRBD1 . TRBV19 CASSIHRGAFIDGYTF TGTGCCAGTAGTATACACAGGGGGGCCTTCATCGATGGCTACACCTTC
TRBJ2-1 . . TRBV18 CASSRQRNEQFF TGTGCCAGCTCACGACAGAGAAATGAGCAGTTCTTC
TRBJ2-4 TRBD2 . TRBV7-2 CASSLSSGSQNIQYF TGTGCCAGCAGCTTGAGTAGCGGGAGCCAAAACATTCAGTACTTC
TRBJ1-5 . . TRBV5-6 CASSLFSGSWQPQHF TGTGCCAGCAGCTTGTTTTCAGGGTCATGGCAGCCCCAGCATTTT
TRBJ1-5 . once TRBV18 CASSEDGGPQPQHF TGTGCCAGCTCAGAAGACGGAGGGCCCCAGCCCCAGCATTTT
TRBJ2-3 TRBD2 . TRBV9 CASGAAKGSRGLVSTDTQYF TGTGCCTCCGGGGCAGCCAAGGGGAGTCGGGGACTAGTAAGCACAGATACGCAGTATTTT
TRBJ2-1 TRBD2 . TRBV7-9 CASSSPTSGGNNEQFF TGTGCCAGCAGCTCGCCCACTAGCGGGGGAAACAATGAGCAGTTCTTC
TRBJ1-2 . . TRBV18 CASSPSQTYGYTF TGTGCCAGCTCACCGTCGCAGACTTATGGCTACACCTTC
TRBJ2-4 . once TRBV6-6 CASSYSGSVAKNIQYF TGTGCCAGCAGTTATTCAGGGTCGGTAGCCAAAAACATTCAGTACTTC
TRBJ2-7 TRBD1 . TRBV7-9 CASSLGQGAYEQYF TGTGCCAGCAGCTTAGGACAGGGAGCCTACGAGCAGTACTTC
TRBJ2-7 TRBD1 . TRBV27 CASSLTGGEQYF TGTGCCAGCAGCCTCACAGGGGGCGAGCAGTACTTC
TRBJ2-3 TRBD2 . TRBV15 CATSRARAGEADTQYF TGTGCCACCAGCAGAGCGCGAGCGGGGGAAGCGGATACGCAGTATTTT
TRBJ2-1 TRBD1 . TRBV27 CATSDRDKYNEQFF TGTGCCACCTCGGACAGGGATAAGTACAATGAGCAGTTCTTC
TRBJ2-2 . . TRBV5-1 CASSDPRYTGELFF TGCGCCAGCAGCGATCCGCGGTACACCGGGGAGCTGTTTTTT
TRBJ2-7 . . TRBV7-9 CASSPHSFRGRYEQYF TGTGCCAGCAGCCCCCACAGTTTTCGGGGTCGCTACGAGCAGTACTTC
TRBJ2-3 . once TRBV28 CASSSGKGGTDTQYF TGTGCCAGCAGTTCAGGGAAAGGAGGCACAGATACGCAGTATTTT
TRBJ1-3 . . TRBV29-1 CSVEDVTGNTIYF TGCAGCGTTGAAGATGTCACTGGAAACACCATATATTTT
TRBJ2-5 . . TRBV10-3 CASARTDTQETQYF TGTGCCTCCGCCCGGACAGACACCCAAGAGACCCAGTACTTC
TRBJ1-1 . . TRBV19 CASSHGWRKAFF TGTGCCAGTAGTCATGGGTGGAGGAAAGCTTTCTTT
TRBJ1-2 TRBD1 . TRBV5-4 CASSFSDRGPRRGYGYTF TGTGCCAGCAGCTTCTCCGACAGGGGGCCACGTCGAGGCTATGGCTACACCTTC
TRBJ2-5 TRBD2 . TRBV30 CAWSNAGTSRETQYF TGTGCCTGGAGTAATGCCGGGACTAGCCGCGAGACCCAGTACTTC
TRBJ2-1 . . TRBV12-1 CASLAYNEQFF TGTGCCAGCCTTGCCTACAATGAGCAGTTCTTC
TRBJ2-1 TRBD1 . TRBV7-8 CASSLGGQGASYNEQFF TGTGCCAGCAGCTTGGGAGGACAGGGTGCGTCCTACAATGAGCAGTTCTTC
TRBJ1-5 TRBD1 . TRBV28 CASSSPKQGVNQPQHF TGTGCCAGCAGTTCCCCCAAACAGGGGGTTAATCAGCCCCAGCATTTT
TRBJ1-2 TRBD1 . TRBV28 CATRDRSNYGYTF TGTGCCACAAGGGACAGGTCTAACTATGGCTACACCTTC
TRBJ2-3 . . TRBV5-1 CASSFRDTDTQYF TGCGCCAGCAGCTTCCGGGACACAGATACGCAGTATTTT
TRBJ2-5 TRBD2 . TRBV7-3 CASSLIGGGQETQYF TGTGCCAGCAGCTTAATCGGGGGGGGTCAAGAGACCCAGTACTTC
TRBJ1-2 . . TRBV6-5 CATQQGLSYGYTF TGTGCCACCCAACAGGGATTAAGCTATGGCTACACCTTC